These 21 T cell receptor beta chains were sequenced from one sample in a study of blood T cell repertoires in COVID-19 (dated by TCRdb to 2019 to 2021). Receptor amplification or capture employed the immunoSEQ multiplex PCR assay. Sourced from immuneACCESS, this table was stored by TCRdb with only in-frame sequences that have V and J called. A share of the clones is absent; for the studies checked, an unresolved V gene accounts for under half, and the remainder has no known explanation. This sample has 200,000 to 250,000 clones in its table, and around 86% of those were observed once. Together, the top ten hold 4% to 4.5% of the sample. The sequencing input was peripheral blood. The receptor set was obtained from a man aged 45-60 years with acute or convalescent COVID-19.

The CDR3 here is CASSLDPGNYGYTF. The CDR3 nucleotides are TGTGCCAGCAGCTTAGATCCAGGGAACTATGGCTACACCTTC. This chain connects TRBV7-2 to TRBJ1-2; perhaps TRBD1 as D (5 bases). CDR3 length: 14 residues. V shed 1 base and J shed 2 bases, with 8 bases lying between them. CDR1 and CDR2 (germline): SGHTA, FQGNSA.

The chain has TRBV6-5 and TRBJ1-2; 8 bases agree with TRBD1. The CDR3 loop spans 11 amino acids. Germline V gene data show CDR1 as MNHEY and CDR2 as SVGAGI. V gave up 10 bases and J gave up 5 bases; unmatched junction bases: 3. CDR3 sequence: CATGTGYGYTF. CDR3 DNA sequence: TGTGCCACCGGGACAGGATATGGCTACACCTTC.

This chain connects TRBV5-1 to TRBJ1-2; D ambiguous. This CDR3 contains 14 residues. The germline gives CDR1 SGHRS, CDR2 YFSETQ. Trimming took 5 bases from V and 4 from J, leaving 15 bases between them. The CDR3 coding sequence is TGCGCCAGCAGACCTACGGCGGGGAGCTATGGCTACACCTTC. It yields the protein CASRPTAGSYGYTF.

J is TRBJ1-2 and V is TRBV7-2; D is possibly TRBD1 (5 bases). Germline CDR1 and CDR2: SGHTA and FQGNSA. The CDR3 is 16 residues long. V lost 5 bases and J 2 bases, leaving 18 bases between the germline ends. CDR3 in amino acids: CASSAQGPGFNYGYTF. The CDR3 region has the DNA TGTGCCAGCAGCGCCCAAGGACCAGGGTTCAACTATGGCTACACCTTC.

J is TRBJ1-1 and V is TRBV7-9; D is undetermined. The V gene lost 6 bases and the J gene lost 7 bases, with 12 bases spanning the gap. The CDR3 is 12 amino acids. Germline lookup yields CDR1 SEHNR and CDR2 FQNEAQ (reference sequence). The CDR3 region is CASSNDGIEAFF. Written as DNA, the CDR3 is TGTGCCAGCAGTAACGACGGGATTGAAGCTTTCTTT.

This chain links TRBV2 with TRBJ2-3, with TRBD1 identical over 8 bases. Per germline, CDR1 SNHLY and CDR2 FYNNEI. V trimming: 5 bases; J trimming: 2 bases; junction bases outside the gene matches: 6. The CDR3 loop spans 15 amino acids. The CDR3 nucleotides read TGTGCCAGCAGTACAGGGGGATTCCCCACAGATACGCAGTATTTT. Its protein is CASSTGGFPTDTQYF.

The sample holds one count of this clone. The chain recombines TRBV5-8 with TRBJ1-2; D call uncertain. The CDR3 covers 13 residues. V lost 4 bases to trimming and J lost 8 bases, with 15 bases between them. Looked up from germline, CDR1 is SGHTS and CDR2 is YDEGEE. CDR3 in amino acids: CASSARGKDGYTF. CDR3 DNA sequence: TGTGCCAGCAGCGCCCGAGGGAAAGACGGCTACACCTTC.

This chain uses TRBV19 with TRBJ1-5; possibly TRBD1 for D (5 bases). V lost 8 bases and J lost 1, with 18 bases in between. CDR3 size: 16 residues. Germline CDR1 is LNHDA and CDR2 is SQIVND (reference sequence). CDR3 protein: CASSIQDGLSNQPQHF. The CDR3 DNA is TGTGCCAGTTCTATACAGGACGGATTGAGCAATCAGCCCCAGCATTTT.

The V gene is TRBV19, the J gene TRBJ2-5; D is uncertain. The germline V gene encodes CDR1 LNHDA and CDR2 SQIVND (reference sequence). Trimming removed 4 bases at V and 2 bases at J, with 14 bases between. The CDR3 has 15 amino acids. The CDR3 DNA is TGTGCCAGTAGTAGTGCGACACCCAAACAAGAGACCCAGTACTTC. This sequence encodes CASSSATPKQETQYF.

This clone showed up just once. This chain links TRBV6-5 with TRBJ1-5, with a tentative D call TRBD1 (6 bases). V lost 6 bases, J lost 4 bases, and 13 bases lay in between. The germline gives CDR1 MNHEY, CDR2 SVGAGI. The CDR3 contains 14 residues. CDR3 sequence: CASSRKGGNQPQHF. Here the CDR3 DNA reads TGTGCCAGCAGCCGTAAGGGGGGGAATCAGCCCCAGCATTTT.

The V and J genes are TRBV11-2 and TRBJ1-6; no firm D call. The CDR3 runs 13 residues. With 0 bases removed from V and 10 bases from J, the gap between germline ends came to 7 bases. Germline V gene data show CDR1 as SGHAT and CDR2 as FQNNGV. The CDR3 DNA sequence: TGTGCCAGCAGCTTAGATAACTCATCACCCCTCCACTTT. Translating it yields CASSLDNSSPLHF.

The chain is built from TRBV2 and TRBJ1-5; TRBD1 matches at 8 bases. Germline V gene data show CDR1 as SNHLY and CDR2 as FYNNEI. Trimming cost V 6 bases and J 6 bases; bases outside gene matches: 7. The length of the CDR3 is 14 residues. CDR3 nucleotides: TGTGCCAGCAGGGGACAGGTAGGGACTCAGCCCCAGCATTTT. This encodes CASRGQVGTQPQHF.

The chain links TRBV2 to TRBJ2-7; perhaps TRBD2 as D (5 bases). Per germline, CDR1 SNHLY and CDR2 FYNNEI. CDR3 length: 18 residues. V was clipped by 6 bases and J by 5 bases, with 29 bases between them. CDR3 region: CASRALLRRSSGFHEQYF. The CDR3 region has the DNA TGTGCCAGCAGGGCTCTACTACGAAGGTCGTCGGGGTTCCACGAGCAGTACTTC. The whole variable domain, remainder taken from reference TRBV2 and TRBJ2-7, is EPEVTQTPSHQVTQMGQEVILRCVPISNHLYFYWYRQILGQKVEFLVSFYNNEISEKSEIFDDQFSVERPDGSNFTLKIRSTKLEDSAMYFCASRALLRRSSGFHEQYFGPGTRLTVT.

The CDR3 DNA reads TGTGCCAGCAGCCAAAGCGGATCATCTGCTGGCTACACCTTC. It yields the protein CASSQSGSSAGYTF. The chain joins TRBV3-1 (or the pseudogene TRBV3-2) to TRBJ1-2, with D unresolved. The CDR3 runs 14 residues. Trimming removed 2 bases from V and 7 bases from J, with 14 bases in between. Germline CDR1 is LGHDT and CDR2 is YNNKEL (reference sequence).

The CDR3 sequence is CAGAGRKPPGTQYF. The CDR3 region has the DNA TGTGCCGGAGCAGGGCGAAAACCTCCCGGCACGCAGTATTTT. The chain joins TRBV7-9 to TRBJ2-3; D may be TRBD1 (5 bases). V was pared by 11 bases and J by 9 bases, with 24 bases between. Germline CDR1 is SEHNR and CDR2 is FQNEAQ (reference sequence). This CDR3 region has 14 residues.

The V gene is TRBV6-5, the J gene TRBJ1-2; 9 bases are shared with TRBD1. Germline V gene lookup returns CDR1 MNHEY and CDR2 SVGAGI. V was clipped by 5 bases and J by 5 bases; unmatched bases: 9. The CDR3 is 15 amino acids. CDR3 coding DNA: TGTGCCAGCAGTCCAGGACAGGGGTTTTGGTATGGCTACACCTTC. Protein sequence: CASSPGQGFWYGYTF.

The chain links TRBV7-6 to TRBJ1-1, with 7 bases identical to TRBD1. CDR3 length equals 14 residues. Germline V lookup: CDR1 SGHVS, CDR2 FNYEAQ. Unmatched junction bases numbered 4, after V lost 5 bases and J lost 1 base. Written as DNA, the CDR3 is TGTGCCAGCAGCCCGAGGACAGGGAACACTGAAGCTTTCTTT. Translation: CASSPRTGNTEAFF.

Written as DNA, the CDR3 is TGTGCCAGCAGCCAAGATCGACAGGGACCCTATGGCTACACCTTC. It translates to CASSQDRQGPYGYTF. J is TRBJ1-2 and V is TRBV14; 7 bases line up with TRBD1. The CDR3 spans 15 residues. Germline V gene data show CDR1 as SGHDN and CDR2 as FVKESK. The V gene end was trimmed by 0 bases and the J gene end by 4 bases; junction bases not matched to a gene: 5.

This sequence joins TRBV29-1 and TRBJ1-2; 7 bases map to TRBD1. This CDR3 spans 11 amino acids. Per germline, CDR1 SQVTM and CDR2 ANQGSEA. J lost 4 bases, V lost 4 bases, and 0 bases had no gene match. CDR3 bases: TGCAGCGTTGCAGGGGGCTATGGCTACACCTTC. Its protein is CSVAGGYGYTF.

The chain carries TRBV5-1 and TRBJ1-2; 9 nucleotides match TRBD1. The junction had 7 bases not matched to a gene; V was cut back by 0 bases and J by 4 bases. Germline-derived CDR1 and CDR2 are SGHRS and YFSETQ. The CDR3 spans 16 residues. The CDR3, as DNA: TGCGCCAGCAGCTTGGCCACGACAGGGGGGGCCTATGGCTACACCTTC. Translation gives CASSLATTGGAYGYTF. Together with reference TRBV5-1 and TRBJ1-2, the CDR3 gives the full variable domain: KAGVTQTPRYLIKTRGQQVTLSCSPISGHRSVSWYQQTPGQGLQFLFEYFSETQRNKGNFPGRFSGRQFSNSRSEMNVSTLELGDSALYLCASSLATTGGAYGYTFGSGTRLTVV.

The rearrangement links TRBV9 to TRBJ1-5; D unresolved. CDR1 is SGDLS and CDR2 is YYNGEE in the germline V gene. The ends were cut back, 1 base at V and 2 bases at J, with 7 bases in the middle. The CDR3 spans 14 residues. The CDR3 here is CASSVTSGNQPQHF. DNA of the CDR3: TGTGCCAGCAGCGTAACCTCGGGCAATCAGCCCCAGCATTTT.